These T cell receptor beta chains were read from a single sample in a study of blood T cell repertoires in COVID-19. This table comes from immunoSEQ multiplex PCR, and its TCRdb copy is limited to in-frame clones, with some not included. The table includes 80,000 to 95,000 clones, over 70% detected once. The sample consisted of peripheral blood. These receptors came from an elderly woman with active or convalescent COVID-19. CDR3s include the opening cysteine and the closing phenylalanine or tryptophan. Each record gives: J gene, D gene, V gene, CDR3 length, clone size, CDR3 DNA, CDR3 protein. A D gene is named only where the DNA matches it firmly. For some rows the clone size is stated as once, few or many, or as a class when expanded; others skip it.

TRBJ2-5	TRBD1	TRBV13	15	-	TGTGCCAGCAGCTCCGGGACAGGGGGAAAAGAGACCCAGTACTTC	CASSSGTGGKETQYF
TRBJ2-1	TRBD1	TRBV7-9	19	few	TGTGCCAGCAGCTTAGTGCGGACAGGGGGCCGTAGCTCCTACAATGAGCAGTTCTTC	CASSLVRTGGRSSYNEQFF
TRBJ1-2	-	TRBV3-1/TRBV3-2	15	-	TGTGCCAGCAGCCAAGGAGGAGGGAACATCTATGGCTACACCTTC	CASSQGGGNIYGYTF
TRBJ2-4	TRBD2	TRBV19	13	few	TGTGCCAGTAGTATAGGCGGGGGGAACATTCAGTACTTC	CASSIGGGNIQYF
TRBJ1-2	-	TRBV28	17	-	TGTGCCAGCAGTTTAGTCGTTGGAGGATTTACCAACTATGGCTACACCTTC	CASSLVVGGFTNYGYTF
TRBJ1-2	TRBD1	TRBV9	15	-	TGTGCCAGCAGCGTGCAGGGGGCGGTGGATGGTGGCTACACCTTC	CASSVQGAVDGGYTF
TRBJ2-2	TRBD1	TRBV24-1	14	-	TGTGCCACAGGGGACAGAACGAACACCGGGGAGCTGTTTTTT	CATGDRTNTGELFF
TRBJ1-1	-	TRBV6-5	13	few	TGTGCCAGCGGGGGCACCTTGAACACTGAAGCTTTCTTT	CASGGTLNTEAFF
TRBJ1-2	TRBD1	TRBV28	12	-	TGTGCCACAACGGACAGGGGCGATGGCTACACCTTC	CATTDRGDGYTF
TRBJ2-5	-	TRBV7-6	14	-	TGTGCCAGCAGCGTCGGGGTCATCCAAGAGACCCAGTACTTC	CASSVGVIQETQYF
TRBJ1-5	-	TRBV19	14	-	TGTGCCAGTAACGGGTTCGGGGGCAATCAGCCCCAGCATTTT	CASNGFGGNQPQHF